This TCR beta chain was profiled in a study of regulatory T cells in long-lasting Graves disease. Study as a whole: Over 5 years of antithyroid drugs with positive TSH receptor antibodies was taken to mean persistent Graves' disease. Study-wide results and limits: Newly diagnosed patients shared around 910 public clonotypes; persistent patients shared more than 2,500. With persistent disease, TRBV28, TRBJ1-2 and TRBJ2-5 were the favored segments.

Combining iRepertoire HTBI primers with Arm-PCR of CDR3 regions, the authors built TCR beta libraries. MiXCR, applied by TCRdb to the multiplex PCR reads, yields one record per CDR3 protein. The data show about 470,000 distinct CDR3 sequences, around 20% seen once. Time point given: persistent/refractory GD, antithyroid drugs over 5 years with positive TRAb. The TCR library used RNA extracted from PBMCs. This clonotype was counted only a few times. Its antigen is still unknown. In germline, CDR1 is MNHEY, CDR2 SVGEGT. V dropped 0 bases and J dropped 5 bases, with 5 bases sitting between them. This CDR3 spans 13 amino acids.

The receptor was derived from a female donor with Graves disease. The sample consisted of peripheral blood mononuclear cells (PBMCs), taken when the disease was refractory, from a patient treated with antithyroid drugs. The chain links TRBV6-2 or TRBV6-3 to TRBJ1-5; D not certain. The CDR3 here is CASSYSFDQPQHF. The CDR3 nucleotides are TGTGCCAGCAGTTACTCGTTCGATCAGCCCCAGCATTTT.